This TCR beta chain was identified in a study of shared clonotypes between healthy human individuals. Note on this clone: Its target is unknown.

The CDR3 covers 15 residues. CDR1 is SGHTS and CDR2 is YDEGEE in the germline V gene. Germline trimming cut 6 bases from V and 4 bases from J; bases unmatched to any gene: 10. Donation came from healthy HIV-negative adults that had no recent acute infections or vaccinations. Study-wide results and caveats: Memory subsets had estimated richness that was generally smaller than that of naive subsets. Clonotypes shared by all four donors outscored non-shared clonotypes in generation probability. Incompleteness in sorted-subset sequencing, despite large depth, was shown by rarefaction.

Generated by immunoSEQ multiplex PCR, the TCRdb table keeps only in-frame clones and is missing some. Of about 2.4 million clones in the sample, over 85% were seen once. Sequences were obtained from naive CD4+ T cells from PBMCs. The sample's subset: CD45RA+ positively selected. The TCR comes from a man aged 18 to 30 in good health. Some clones in this sample may be carry-over from other donors' samples. The gene calls are TRBV5-8 and TRBJ1-1; TRBD1 matches 9 bases. The CDR3 coding sequence is TGTGCCAGCACCAGGACAGGGGAAGGGGGCACTGAAGCTTTCTTT. As protein: CASTRTGEGGTEAFF.